Listed here are 8 T cell receptor beta chains from one sample, sequenced in a study of CD8 T cells in Susac syndrome. When the RNA was reverse transcribed, random hexamers were used with an input of about 0.5 to 1 ug. TCRdb analysed the immunoSEQ multiplex PCR reads with MiXCR anew, one entry per CDR3 protein. The sample has about 150,000 distinct CDR3 sequences, around 95% seen once. Sequenced: CD8+ T cells from PBMCs. Every receptor here comes from a human donor with multiple sclerosis.

This clonotype has just one count. The chain combines TRBV7-2 with TRBJ2-3; D uncertain. Germline loops: CDR1 SGHTA, CDR2 FQGNSA. V lost 0 bases and J 4 bases, leaving 11 bases between the germline ends. CDR3 length: 15 residues. CDR3: CASSLALGKADTQYF. Here the CDR3 DNA reads TGTGCCAGCAGCTTAGCGCTGGGAAAAGCAGATACGCAGTATTTT.

The chain combines TRBV30 with TRBJ1-2; no clear D gene. The CDR3 consists of 12 residues. Germline assignment: CDR1 GTSNPN and CDR2 SVGIG (reference sequence). Between the trimmed V and J ends, which lost 8 bases and 2 bases, there was a span of 12 bases. This chain's CDR3 is CAHTHLNYGYTF. The CDR3 region has the DNA TGTGCCCACACCCACTTGAACTATGGCTACACCTTC.

The CDR3 loop reads CSVRRAGYYEQYF. The CDR3 DNA reads TGCAGCGTCCGGCGGGCGGGGTACTACGAGCAGTACTTC. The gene calls are TRBV29-1 and TRBJ2-7, with TRBD2 as a possible D gene (6 bases). V lost 6 bases and J lost 3, with 15 bases in between. The CDR3 contains 13 residues. CDR1 and CDR2 from the germline V gene are SQVTM and ANQGSEA.

This clonotype was seen a single time. The CDR3 region has the DNA TGTGCCAGCAGCCTTCGGACTAGCGGGTCTACGGGTGATACGCAGTATTTT. Protein product: CASSLRTSGSTGDTQYF. This chain uses TRBV7-8 with TRBJ2-3; 11 bases line up with TRBD2. The V gene end was trimmed by 5 bases and the J gene end by 6 bases; junction bases not matched to a gene: 13. This CDR3 is built from 17 residues. Germline V gene sequence: CDR1 SGHVS, CDR2 FQNEAQ.

This chain connects TRBV7-9 to TRBJ1-2; D not certain. CDR1 SEHNR and CDR2 FQNEAQ come from the germline V gene (reference sequence). Between the trimmed V and J ends, which lost 5 bases and 2 bases, there was a span of 18 bases. The CDR3 is made up of 16 amino acids. The CDR3 bases are TGTGCCAGCAGCCCCCTTCGGTACAGCCTAAACTATGGCTACACCTTC. Translating gives CASSPLRYSLNYGYTF.

This chain connects TRBV5-6 to TRBJ2-5, with 9 bases matching TRBD2. J lost 3 bases, V lost 9 bases, and 6 bases had no gene match. Germline V CDR1 and CDR2: SGHDT, YYEEEE. The CDR3 runs 13 residues. The CDR3 spells CATKTSGEETQYF. The CDR3 region has the DNA TGTGCCACTAAGACTAGCGGTGAAGAGACCCAGTACTTC.

The V and J genes are TRBV18 and TRBJ2-1; D gene unclear. CDR3 length: 13 amino acids. The ends were cut back, 6 bases at V and 2 bases at J, with 8 bases in the middle. Per germline, CDR1 KGHSH and CDR2 LQKENI. In DNA, the CDR3 is TGTGCCAGCTCCCCCGTGGCCTACAATGAGCAGTTCTTC. The encoded protein is CASSPVAYNEQFF.

This rearrangement joins TRBV27 to TRBJ2-2, with D unresolved. Germline CDR1 reads MNHEY; CDR2 reads SMNVEV (reference sequence). There are 13 residues in the CDR3. V was trimmed by 10 bases and J by 3 bases, leaving 12 bases between them. The CDR3 coding sequence is TGTGCCACTGCTTTGTGGCACACCGGGGAGCTGTTTTTT. Translating it yields CATALWHTGELFF.